This T cell receptor (beta chain) is from a study of primary melanoma T cells and metastatic recurrence. Clones were read by immunoSEQ multiplex PCR, and TCRdb kept only the in-frame ones, dropping some. The table includes approximately 1,100 clones, about 77% detected once. This CDR3 comprises 12 residues. V lost 3 bases, J lost 7 bases, and 9 bases lay in between. CDR1 is MGHRA and CDR2 is YSYEKL in the germline V gene. The chain joins TRBV4-1 to TRBJ1-1, with D maybe TRBD1 (5 bases). Sequenced material: melanoma tumor tissue. This clonotype originated in a human donor with melanoma. CDR3 DNA: TGCGCCAGCAGCCATGGGGCAGATGAAGCTTTCTTT. Its translation is CASSHGADEAFF.